The clone carrying this T cell receptor (beta chain) occurred many times. Its antigen is still unknown. The data are from a study of regulatory T cells in long-lasting Graves disease. Findings and limits, study-wide: Persistent disease showed a preference for TRBV28, TRBJ1-2 and TRBJ2-5. Persistent patients shared more public clonotypes (roughly 2,800) than new patients (roughly 970). Researchers reported studying only peripheral blood, not thyroid tissue. It was possible that the small sample size reduced accuracy.

Through Arm-PCR of CDR3 regions and iRepertoire HTBI primers, TCR beta libraries were built. TCRdb processed the multiplex PCR reads anew with MiXCR; each CDR3 protein has one entry. The repertoire holds around 250,000 distinct CDR3 sequences, with 15% to 20% as singletons. The CDR3 length is 12 residues. Looked up from germline, CDR1 is GTSNPN and CDR2 is SVGIG (reference sequence). The J segment lost 6 bases and the V segment lost 5 bases, leaving 4 bases of the junction unmatched. The time point denotes: newly diagnosed GD, antithyroid drugs for less than 3 months. TCR sequences were obtained from RNA taken from PBMCs.

V usage is TRBV30 and J usage is TRBJ2-4; 7 nucleotides match TRBD2. The receptor was isolated from a female donor with Graves disease. Source: peripheral blood mononuclear cells (PBMCs), taken at new diagnosis, from a patient treated with antithyroid drugs. The CDR3 coding sequence is TGTGCCTGGGGGAGGGAGGGAAACATTCAGTACTTC. As protein: CAWGREGNIQYF.